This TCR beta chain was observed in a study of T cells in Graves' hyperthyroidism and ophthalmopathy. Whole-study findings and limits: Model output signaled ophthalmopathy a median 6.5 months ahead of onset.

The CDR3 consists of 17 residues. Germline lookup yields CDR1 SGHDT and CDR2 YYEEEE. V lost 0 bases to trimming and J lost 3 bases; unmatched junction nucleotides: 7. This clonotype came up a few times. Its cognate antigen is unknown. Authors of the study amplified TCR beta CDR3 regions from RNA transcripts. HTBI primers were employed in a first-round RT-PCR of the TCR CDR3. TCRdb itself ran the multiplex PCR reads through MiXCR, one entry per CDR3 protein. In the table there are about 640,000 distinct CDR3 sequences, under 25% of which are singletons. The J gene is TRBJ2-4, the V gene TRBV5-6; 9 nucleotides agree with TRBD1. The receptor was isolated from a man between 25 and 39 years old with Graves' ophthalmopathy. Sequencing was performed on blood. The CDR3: CASSLGSQGAGKNIQYF. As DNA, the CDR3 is TGTGCCAGCAGCTTGGGTTCACAGGGGGCTGGCAAAAACATTCAGTACTTC.